The T cell receptor beta chain described here comes from a study of human T cells and chemical hapten exposure. Study results and limitations: PT1 expanded TCR numbers rose with patch test score.

This clonotype came up a few times. Its specificity is not known. Described time point: pre-sensitization, week 0. Treatment: therapeutic diphenylcyclopropenone sensitization with weekly scalp DPC. Using its own MiXCR run on the RACE reads, TCRdb lists one record per CDR3 protein. This table holds tens of thousands of distinct CDR3 sequences, about 8.9% found once. This sequence originates from a woman aged 40 to 50 with alopecia areata. Some clones in this sample may be carry-over from other donors' samples. The material sequenced was whole blood, taken in connection with sensitization to the hapten diphenylcyclopropenone (DPC).

The CDR3 spells CSAKLRGGLSYEQYF. The CDR3 DNA reads TGCAGTGCTAAACTTAGGGGGGGGCTGTCATACGAGCAGTACTTC. The V call is TRBV20-1, the J call TRBJ2-7; D might be TRBD2 (7 bases). Germline loops: CDR1 DFQATT, CDR2 SNEGSKA (reference sequence). The CDR3 is 15 amino acids. Trimming stripped 4 bases from V and 4 bases from J, with 20 bases between.